This is a list of T cell receptor beta chains from one sample in a study of blood T cells in healthy people across ages. TCRdb independently ran MiXCR on the 5' RACE reads; one entry per CDR3 protein. The repertoire has roughly 560,000 distinct CDR3 sequences, under 30% of them found once; the top ten carry 7.5% to 9%. Another study also made use of these data, one on T cells of mothers and their children.

The sequenced sample consisted of blood. Receptors were obtained from a boy aged 5-17 years in good health. CDR3s include the opening cysteine and the closing phenylalanine or tryptophan. Each record gives: V gene, clone size, J gene, CDR3 protein. Size tells how often a clone was seen (once, few, many) or the class of an expanded clone, and some rows leave it out.

TRBV12-3/TRBV12-4	few	TRBJ2-6	CASSLSQGRGSGANVLTF
TRBV7-9	-	TRBJ2-7	CASSFGTSGSHEQYF
TRBV25-1	few	TRBJ2-5	CASRPSGGKQYF
TRBV7-2	-	TRBJ1-5	CASSFGYSNQPQHF
TRBV29-1	-	TRBJ2-5	CSVRVETQYF
TRBV5-1	-	TRBJ2-1	CASSLAVGAGALSYNEQFF
TRBV28	-	-	CASKPGQGIYEQYF
TRBV28	few	TRBJ1-6	CASSLQGAQGFYNSPLHF
TRBV11-2	-	TRBJ2-1	CASSLVGEAEQFF
TRBV4-3	few	-	CASSQEMGTGVPSEQYF
TRBV5-1	few	TRBJ1-2	CASRWDREAGGYTF
TRBV7-9	few	TRBJ2-1	CASSRNVLSYNEQFF
TRBV12-3/TRBV12-4	-	TRBJ1-2	CASRPEGGGSYGYTF
TRBV4-1	few	-	CASSLRLADYEQYF
TRBV29-1	-	TRBJ1-1	CSGRGGMNTEAFF
TRBV28	many	TRBJ2-7	CASTDAATYYEQYF
TRBV7-2	few	TRBJ1-4	CASSSFGTGNEKLFF
TRBV27	-	TRBJ2-2	CASTMGVNTGELFF
TRBV28	-	TRBJ2-2	CASGRLAGVSGELFF
TRBV7-2	many	TRBJ2-7	CASSSRTGSSYEQYF
TRBV7-9	few	TRBJ2-7	CASSRGSGGFGEQYF
TRBV4-1	-	TRBJ2-3	CASSQDWRTDTQYF
TRBV12-3/TRBV12-4	few	TRBJ2-3	CASTQGLAGADTQYF
TRBV7-2	-	TRBJ1-1	CASSAGRNAEAFF
TRBV28	-	TRBJ2-1	CASSFPEREPDNEQFF
TRBV15	few	TRBJ1-1	CATSRTRTARMMNTEAFF
TRBV5-5	-	TRBJ2-7	CASSLGQGAWDEQYF
TRBV12-3/TRBV12-4	-	TRBJ2-5	CASSLVRESQETQYF
TRBV20-1	-	-	CSARDGQSFSYEQYF
TRBV12-3/TRBV12-4	-	TRBJ1-3	CASSSGGRIGNTIYF
TRBV7-3	few	TRBJ2-5	CASSLSSMETQYF
TRBV9	-	TRBJ1-1	CASSVDPSASTEAFF
TRBV7-2	few	TRBJ2-5	CASSWRAETQYF
TRBV12-3/TRBV12-4	-	TRBJ1-4	CASRYRGLEEKLFF
TRBV7-2	-	TRBJ2-2	CASSTGRAATGELFF
TRBV7-9	-	TRBJ1-4	CASSLDSGHLFF
TRBV24-1	many	TRBJ2-1	CATSDRQASSYNEQFF
TRBV7-9	-	TRBJ2-5	CASSFSGPLLETQYF
TRBV6-5	few	TRBJ1-2	CASSYAGLYTF
TRBV7-2	few	TRBJ1-3	CASSLGPGSGNTIYF
TRBV5-6	-	-	CASSFRGLVGNEQFF
TRBV6-6	-	TRBJ1-2	CASISQGLAYGYTF
TRBV7-2	few	TRBJ1-2	CASSLGDNGYTF
TRBV6-5	few	TRBJ2-3	CASLAWAGSTDTQYF
TRBV9	-	TRBJ2-3	CASSVVSDTQYF
TRBV3-1	-	TRBJ2-7	CASSEGIPSGDYEQYF
TRBV28	-	TRBJ2-1	CASSLSLEQFF